The 23 T cell receptor beta chains in this list originate from one sample, sequenced in a study of blood T cell repertoires in COVID-19. TCRdb's copy holds only in-frame clones and misses some; the assay was immunoSEQ multiplex PCR. Of some 300,000 clones detected, more than 85% appear once; the ten largest clones hold 3.5% to 5%. Material: PBMCs or T cells enriched from blood (not recorded which). These receptors were obtained from a woman in her 30s who had been exposed to COVID-19.

V usage is TRBV5-5 and J usage is TRBJ1-1, with TRBD1 identical over 8 bases. There are 15 residues in the CDR3. The V and J ends lost 1 base and 7 bases, in that order; junction bases with no gene match: 9. Per the germline V gene, CDR1 is SGHKS and CDR2 is YYEKEE (reference sequence). The CDR3 DNA follows: TGTGCCAGCAGCTTGATTAGGACAGGGCTTATTGAAGCTTTCTTT. It codes for CASSLIRTGLIEAFF.

This clone was seen only a few times. The J gene is TRBJ1-2, the V gene TRBV6-2 or TRBV6-3; 8 nucleotides match TRBD1. The trim removed 5 bases at V and 1 base at J, leaving 3 bases unmatched. CDR3 length: 14 residues. CDR1 and CDR2 from the germline V gene are MNHEY and SVGEGT. The CDR3 bases are TGTGCCAGCAGTCGGACAGGGAGTAACTATGGCTACACCTTC. Translating it yields CASSRTGSNYGYTF.

The chain uses TRBV20-1 and TRBJ2-2; tentatively, D is TRBD1 (6 bases). Per the germline V gene, CDR1 is DFQATT and CDR2 is SNEGSKA (reference sequence). The CDR3 runs 16 residues. The germline V and J ends were trimmed by 3 bases and 4 bases, with 18 bases remaining between them. This CDR3 is CSASSLTGWVTGELFF. Written as DNA, the CDR3 is TGCAGTGCTAGTAGTCTGACAGGATGGGTCACCGGGGAGCTGTTTTTT.

This chain links TRBV5-4 with TRBJ2-1, with D possibly TRBD2 on 6 matching bases. The CDR3 has 14 amino acids. Trimming removed 0 bases at V and 4 bases at J, with 8 bases between. From germline, CDR1 is SGHNT and CDR2 YYREEE (reference sequence). The CDR3 nucleotides read TGTGCCAGCAGCTTGGTTCGGGGGTACAATGAGCAGTTCTTC. This gives the protein CASSLVRGYNEQFF.

The table lists this clone with a few counts. The J gene is TRBJ1-6, the V gene TRBV7-9, with no clear D. This CDR3 spans 12 amino acids. The germline V and J ends were trimmed by 5 bases and 9 bases, with 8 bases remaining between them. Per germline, CDR1 SEHNR and CDR2 FQNEAQ (reference sequence). In DNA form, the CDR3 reads TGTGCCAGCAGCCAGAGCGGTTCACCCCTCCACTTT. Encoded protein: CASSQSGSPLHF. The complete variable domain, with remaining parts taken from reference TRBV7-9 and TRBJ1-6, reads DTGVSQNPRHKITKRGQNVTFRCDPISEHNRLYWYRQTLGQGPEFLTYFQNEAQLEKSRLLSDRFSAERPKGSFSTLEIQRTEQGDSAMYLCASSQSGSPLHFGNGTRLTVT.

The chain has TRBV7-6 and TRBJ2-7; 13 bases line up with TRBD2. The CDR3 consists of 16 residues. Germline CDR1 reads SGHVS; CDR2 reads FNYEAQ. J gave up 4 bases and V 5 bases, and 8 bases lay outside the gene matches. CDR3 sequence (DNA): TGTGCCAGCAGCCTCCGACTAGCGGGGGGACCATACGAGCAGTACTTC. Amino acids: CASSLRLAGGPYEQYF.

This sequence joins TRBV5-1 and TRBJ1-3; perhaps TRBD1 as D (6 bases). Germline CDR1 is SGHRS and CDR2 is YFSETQ. This CDR3 comprises 15 residues. V gave up 4 bases and J gave up 4 bases, with 15 bases separating them. The CDR3 nucleotides read TGCGCCAGCAGCGTTACAGGGTCCATCGGAAACACCATATATTTT. Amino acid sequence: CASSVTGSIGNTIYF.

This clone came up once. The J gene is TRBJ1-5, the V gene TRBV4-3, with D possibly TRBD1 on 6 matching bases. Per the germline V gene, CDR1 is LGHNA and CDR2 is YSLEER. This CDR3 region has 14 residues. V was trimmed by 4 bases and J by 1 base, leaving 8 bases between them. CDR3 sequence: CASSRDTSNQPQHF. DNA of the CDR3: TGCGCCAGCAGCCGGGACACCAGCAATCAGCCCCAGCATTTT.

V is TRBV6-5 and J is TRBJ2-3, with TRBD1 identical over 8 bases. V lost 7 bases and J lost 0; bases outside the gene matches: 3. Germline CDR1 is MNHEY and CDR2 is SVGAGI. CDR3 length: 14 amino acids. CDR3 nucleotides: TGTGCCAGCAAGAGGACAGGGAGCACAGATACGCAGTATTTT. Translated: CASKRTGSTDTQYF.

This clone was detected only once. V gene TRBV5-1 combines with J gene TRBJ2-3; TRBD1 is a possible D gene (6 bases). Trimming cost V 0 bases and J 2 bases, with 10 bases left between them. Per the germline V gene, CDR1 is SGHRS and CDR2 is YFSETQ. The CDR3 spans 15 residues. The CDR3 region is CASSLGTASTDTQYF. The CDR3 region has the DNA TGCGCCAGCAGCTTGGGGACAGCGTCCACAGATACGCAGTATTTT.

The chain couples TRBV6-5 to TRBJ1-6, with TRBD1 as a possible D gene (6 bases). CDR3 length: 16 residues. V dropped 2 bases and J dropped 8 bases, with 16 bases sitting between them. CDR1 and CDR2 from the germline V gene are MNHEY and SVGAGI. The CDR3 protein is CASSYTKTGFDSPLHF. Written as DNA, the CDR3 is TGTGCCAGCAGTTACACCAAGACAGGTTTTGATTCACCCCTCCACTTT.

The J gene is TRBJ2-1, the V gene TRBV5-1; weak D call: TRBD1 (5 bases). The CDR3 has 14 residues. Germline CDR1 and CDR2: SGHRS and YFSETQ. V lost 0 bases and J 6 bases, leaving 10 bases between the germline ends. The CDR3 coding sequence is TGCGCCAGCAGCTTGGTCCCCAGGGTCAATGAGCAGTTCTTC. It is translated as CASSLVPRVNEQFF.

The V and J genes are TRBV3-1 (or the pseudogene TRBV3-2) and TRBJ2-7, with 9 bases identical to TRBD1. This CDR3 has 15 amino acids. The germline CDR1 and CDR2 sequences are LGHDT and YNNKEL (reference sequence). Germline trimming cut 4 bases from V and 3 bases from J; bases unmatched to any gene: 7. This CDR3 is CASSRPGTGNYEQYF. The CDR3 DNA is TGTGCCAGCAGCCGTCCCGGGACAGGGAACTACGAGCAGTACTTC.

The chain combines TRBV9 with TRBJ1-3; D is unclear. Per germline, CDR1 SGDLS and CDR2 YYNGEE. The CDR3 length is 14 residues. The V gene lost 7 bases and the J gene lost 1 base, with 12 bases spanning the gap. CDR3 region: CASDDCRSGNTIYF. CDR3 nucleotide sequence: TGTGCCAGCGATGATTGCAGATCTGGAAACACCATATATTTT. The complete variable domain, with remaining parts taken from reference TRBV9 and TRBJ1-3, reads DSGVTQTPKHLITATGQRVTLRCSPRSGDLSVYWYQQSLDQGLQFLIQYYNGEERAKGNILERFSAQQFPDLHSELNLSSLELGDSALYFCASDDCRSGNTIYFGEGSWLTVV.

As DNA, the CDR3 is TGTGCCAGCAGCTTGGAAGGGACAGGGGGCGGCACTGAAGCTTTCTTT. This sequence encodes CASSLEGTGGGTEAFF. The chain links TRBV11-1 to TRBJ1-1; 12 nucleotides line up with TRBD1. Germline CDR1 and CDR2: SGHAT and FQDESV (reference sequence). The junction had 6 bases not matched to a gene; V was cut back by 3 bases and J by 4 bases. The CDR3 has 16 residues.

The chain joins TRBV6-6 to TRBJ1-2; 9 bases agree with TRBD1. The CDR3 consists of 15 residues. V was clipped by 5 bases and J by 8 bases; unmatched bases: 12. CDR1 is MNHNY, CDR2 SVGAGI, per germline (reference sequence). CDR3 nucleotides: TGTGCCAGCAGTCCTGGGACAGGGCCCCCTCAAGGCTACACCTTC. Translating gives CASSPGTGPPQGYTF.

The V and J genes are TRBV7-2 and TRBJ1-2; no reliable D call. Between the trimmed V and J ends, which lost 0 bases and 2 bases, there was a span of 13 bases. The length of the CDR3 is 16 residues. From germline, CDR1 is SGHTA and CDR2 FQGNSA. The CDR3 here is CASSLATAARNYGYTF. For the CDR3, the DNA is TGTGCCAGCAGCTTAGCCACAGCCGCTCGCAACTATGGCTACACCTTC.

The V gene is TRBV5-1, the J gene TRBJ1-4; 7 positions agree with TRBD1. The germline V gene encodes CDR1 SGHRS and CDR2 YFSETQ. V shed 4 bases, J shed 3 bases, and the junction held 6 bases outside the gene matches. The CDR3 is made up of 15 amino acids. CDR3 region: CASSVTGEANEKLFF. CDR3 coding DNA: TGCGCCAGCAGCGTAACAGGGGAGGCTAATGAAAAACTGTTTTTT.

The chain is built from TRBV27 and TRBJ2-7; possibly TRBD1 for D (6 bases). The CDR3 loop spans 13 amino acids. V shed 4 bases and J shed 5 bases, with 12 bases lying between them. Per the germline V gene, CDR1 is MNHEY and CDR2 is SMNVEV (reference sequence). CDR3 residues: CASSSQGRDEQYF. CDR3 in DNA: TGTGCCAGCAGTTCACAGGGACGGGACGAGCAGTACTTC.

This rearrangement joins TRBV28 to TRBJ2-5; 8 bases map to TRBD2. The CDR3 totals 15 residues. Looked up from germline, CDR1 is MDHEN and CDR2 is SYDVKM. V gave up 8 bases and J gave up 0 bases; unmatched junction bases: 8. The CDR3 protein is CASVRSGGHQETQYF. CDR3 coding DNA: TGTGCCAGCGTAAGGAGCGGGGGACACCAAGAGACCCAGTACTTC. Full variable domain (outside the CDR3, taken from reference TRBV28 and TRBJ2-5): DVKVTQSSRYLVKRTGEKVFLECVQDMDHENMFWYRQDPGLGLRLIYFSYDVKMKEKGDIPEGYSVSREKKERFSLILESASTNQTSMYLCASVRSGGHQETQYFGPGTRLLVL.

The chain uses TRBV6-5 and TRBJ1-5; a possible D gene is TRBD1 (5 bases). There are 15 residues in the CDR3. The germline V gene encodes CDR1 MNHEY and CDR2 SVGAGI. The V end was cut by 6 bases, the J end by 0 bases, with 12 bases between. CDR3 sequence reads: CASSPRGNSNQPQHF. Written as DNA, the CDR3 is TGTGCCAGCAGCCCCCGGGGGAATAGCAATCAGCCCCAGCATTTT.

V is TRBV9 and J is TRBJ2-2, with 9 positions matching TRBD2. Losses at the gene ends were 0 bases for V and 3 bases for J; bases not matched to a gene: 6. The CDR3 runs 17 residues. CDR1 and CDR2 from the germline V gene are SGDLS and YYNGEE. CDR3 sequence: CASSVAGGGAYTGELFF. CDR3 DNA sequence: TGTGCCAGCAGCGTAGCGGGCGGGGGGGCATACACCGGGGAGCTGTTTTTT.

The J gene is TRBJ2-5, the V gene TRBV6-5; D possibly corresponds to TRBD1 (6 bases). This CDR3 spans 14 amino acids. CDR1 MNHEY and CDR2 SVGAGI come from the germline V gene. V was cut by 6 bases and J by 2 bases, with 13 bases left in between. As DNA, the CDR3 is TGTGCCAGCAGCCTAAGGGGGTTTCAAGAGACCCAGTACTTC. It yields the protein CASSLRGFQETQYF.